These 25 T cell receptor beta chains were sequenced from one sample in a study of T cell repertoires in cytomegalovirus infection. MiXCR, run by TCRdb on the reads, gives a single entry per CDR3 protein. Of some 940,000 distinct CDR3 sequences listed, roughly 30% are singletons. Antigen specificity for these receptors is unknown. This material consisted of cultured CD8+ T cells from PBMCs, taken from culture after CMV antigen stimulation. The receptors come from a human donor in good health (CMV status not recorded). Some clones in this sample may be carry-over from other donors' samples.

This clonotype was seen a few times. The chain uses TRBV6-5 and TRBJ1-6; D remains unclear. Trimming took 4 bases from V and 0 from J, leaving 10 bases between them. Germline CDR1 reads MNHEY; CDR2 reads SVGAGI. This CDR3 has 16 residues. CDR3 region: CASSFQNPSYNSPLHF. As DNA, the CDR3 is TGTGCCAGCAGTTTTCAGAACCCCTCCTATAATTCACCCCTCCACTTT.

This clonotype was found a few times. The V call is TRBV20-1, the J call TRBJ2-3; possible D gene TRBD2, 5 bases. CDR3 size: 15 residues. V lost 6 bases, J lost 1 base, and 17 bases lay in between. Germline loops: CDR1 DFQATT, CDR2 SNEGSKA (reference sequence). CDR3 residues: CSAPTEVEGTDTQYF. DNA for the CDR3: TGCAGTGCACCTACAGAGGTGGAGGGCACAGATACGCAGTATTTT.

DNA of the CDR3: TGTGCCAGCAGCTTAGCGGAGGGGTACGTCTTTGCTCAGCCCCAGCATTTT. The encoded protein is CASSLAEGYVFAQPQHF. The gene calls are TRBV7-6 and TRBJ1-5; perhaps TRBD1 as D (5 bases). Germline V gene data show CDR1 as SGHVS and CDR2 as FNYEAQ. Trimming took off 0 bases at V and 6 bases at J, with 18 bases between the two ends. The CDR3 covers 17 residues. The full variable domain, its missing parts supplied by reference TRBV7-6 and TRBJ1-5, is GAGVSQSPRYKVTKRGQDVALRCDPISGHVSLYWYRQALGQGPEFLTYFNYEAQQDKSGLPNDRFSAERPEGSISTLTIQRTEQRDSAMYRCASSLAEGYVFAQPQHFGDGTRLSIL.

This chain uses TRBV6-1 with TRBJ2-1; no definite D call. Germline CDR1 is MNHNS and CDR2 is SASEGT. V lost 6 bases and J 7 bases, leaving 10 bases between the germline ends. This CDR3 has 12 residues. The CDR3 nucleotides are TGTGCCAGCAGAGAGTGGGTGAATGAGCAGTTCTTC. It specifies CASREWVNEQFF.

This clonotype came up a few times. The chain couples TRBV28 to TRBJ1-5; a weak D match, TRBD1 (6 bases). CDR3 length equals 15 residues. The V gene lost 6 bases and the J gene lost 6 bases, with 18 bases spanning the gap. Germline V CDR1 and CDR2: MDHEN, SYDVKM. CDR3 bases: TGTGCCAGCAGCCTGACGTCGGGGGGCAGTCAGCCCCAGCATTTT. Translating it yields CASSLTSGGSQPQHF. The entire variable domain, with the rest obtained from reference TRBV28 and TRBJ1-5, is as follows: DVKVTQSSRYLVKRTGEKVFLECVQDMDHENMFWYRQDPGLGLRLIYFSYDVKMKEKGDIPEGYSVSREKKERFSLILESASTNQTSMYLCASSLTSGGSQPQHFGDGTRLSIL.

The gene calls are TRBV27 and TRBJ2-5; D not resolved. Germline lookup yields CDR1 MNHEY and CDR2 SMNVEV (reference sequence). V lost 0 bases to trimming and J lost 5 bases, with 10 bases between them. This CDR3 is built from 14 residues. In nucleotides, the CDR3 is TGTGCCAGCAGTTTATCATTTGGGCGGGAGACCCAGTACTTC. Translated: CASSLSFGRETQYF.

The genes are TRBV20-1 and TRBJ2-1, with D perhaps assigned TRBD1 or TRBD2 (5 bases each). This CDR3 has 15 residues. Germline-derived CDR1 and CDR2 are DFQATT and SNEGSKA (reference sequence). V shed 0 bases and J shed 8 bases, with 17 bases lying between them. The CDR3 DNA reads TGCAGTGCTAGAGATCTAGCTGGGACGCTCGATGAGCAGTTCTTC. Translated: CSARDLAGTLDEQFF.

The V call is TRBV12-3 or TRBV12-4, the J call TRBJ2-7; TRBD1 aligns across 8 bases. Trimming took 5 bases from V and 4 from J; bases not matched to a gene: 7. CDR3 length: 14 residues. The CDR3 nucleotides are TGTGCCAGCAGTCACGGGACAGGTTCATACGAGCAGTACTTC. It translates to CASSHGTGSYEQYF.

This clonotype has a handful of counts. The gene calls are TRBV19 and TRBJ2-1, with TRBD1 matching 9 bases. The CDR3 spans 15 residues. The germline V gene encodes CDR1 LNHDA and CDR2 SQIVND (reference sequence). Trimming removed 5 bases from V and 8 bases from J; junction bases left unmatched: 10. The CDR3 DNA reads as TGTGCCAGTAGTGTCTCGGGGGACAGGGACGATGAGCAGTTCTTC. Translating gives CASSVSGDRDDEQFF.

This chain joins TRBV7-9 and TRBJ2-1; 8 nucleotides match TRBD1. The CDR3 contains 14 residues. Germline V gene data show CDR1 as SEHNR and CDR2 as FQNEAQ (reference sequence). With 7 bases clipped from V and 9 bases from J, the junction kept 11 bases outside the gene matches. The CDR3 loop is CASTGGQGLFEQFF. The CDR3 DNA reads as TGTGCCAGCACCGGCGGACAGGGTTTATTTGAGCAGTTCTTC.

Comment on this clonotype: An end of the junction does not agree with germline; a read error may underlie this. This chain links TRBV7-6 with TRBJ2-5; D possibly uses TRBD1 or TRBD2 (6 bases each). There are 17 residues in the CDR3. Germline V gene lookup returns CDR1 SGHVS and CDR2 FNYEAQ. The DNA for the CDR3 is TGTGCCAGTAGCTTCCCGAGGGCCGGGGGCGTTACGGAGACCCAGTACTTC. It encodes CASSFPRAGGVTETQYF.

This clonotype was observed a handful of times. Here the CDR3 reads CASSLEATWSHEQFF. CDR3 in DNA: TGTGCCAGCAGCTTAGAAGCGACTTGGTCCCATGAGCAGTTCTTC. The V gene is TRBV11-2, the J gene TRBJ2-1; D remains ambiguous. CDR3 size: 15 residues. V lost 0 bases to trimming and J lost 8 bases, with 14 bases between them. CDR1 SGHAT and CDR2 FQNNGV come from the germline V gene. Variable domain in full (rest from reference TRBV11-2 and TRBJ2-1): EAGVAQSPRYKIIEKRQSVAFWCNPISGHATLYWYQQILGQGPKLLIQFQNNGVVDDSQLPKDRFSAERLKGVDSTLKIQPAKLEDSAVYLCASSLEATWSHEQFFGPGTRLTVL.

This clonotype was seen a handful of times. The rearrangement links TRBV10-2 to TRBJ2-5; D not resolved. Trimming left V 7 bases short and J 5 bases short, with 20 bases between. Germline V gene data show CDR1 as WSHSY and CDR2 as SAAADI. CDR3 size: 15 residues. Written as DNA, the CDR3 is TGCGCCAGCACCCCAGAACCATATGTGTCCGAGACCCAGTACTTC. This translates into CASTPEPYVSETQYF.

V is TRBV10-3 and J is TRBJ1-5; tentative D call: TRBD1 (6 bases). The germline V and J ends were trimmed by 5 bases and 4 bases, with 12 bases remaining between them. The CDR3 covers 14 residues. The germline V gene has CDR1 ENHRY and CDR2 SYGVKD. This CDR3 is CAISPKGENQPQHF. CDR3 nucleotides: TGTGCCATCAGTCCTAAGGGGGAGAATCAGCCCCAGCATTTT.

The sample holds a few counts of this clonotype. The CDR3 reads CASNDLAPYEQYF. The CDR3 DNA is TGTGCCAGCAATGACCTAGCCCCCTACGAGCAGTACTTC. The chain combines TRBV6-1 with TRBJ2-7, with D perhaps TRBD2 (5 bases). V was trimmed by 7 bases and J by 2 bases, leaving 12 bases between them. The CDR3 contains 13 residues. The germline V gene encodes CDR1 MNHNS and CDR2 SASEGT.

This sequence joins TRBV27 and TRBJ2-5; 8 bases fit TRBD2. V was clipped by 3 bases and J by 0 bases; unmatched bases: 9. Germline CDR1 is MNHEY and CDR2 is SMNVEV (reference sequence). CDR3 length equals 17 residues. The CDR3 spells CASSFLGGSGNQETQYF. The CDR3 DNA reads TGTGCCAGCAGTTTCCTAGGGGGTAGCGGGAACCAAGAGACCCAGTACTTC.

The V gene is TRBV6-6, the J gene TRBJ2-7; tentative D call: TRBD1 (6 bases). In germline, CDR1 is MNHNY, CDR2 SVGAGI (reference sequence). Trimming took off 6 bases at V and 3 bases at J, with 18 bases between the two ends. CDR3 length: 15 amino acids. For the CDR3, the DNA is TGTGCCAGCAGGTCGGACAGTCCAACTCTCTACGAGCAGTACGTC. This translates into CASRSDSPTLYEQYV.

The V gene is TRBV19, the J gene TRBJ1-5; D is ambiguous. This CDR3 is 13 amino acids long. Trimming took off 3 bases at V and 2 bases at J, with 5 bases between the two ends. The germline CDR1 and CDR2 sequences are LNHDA and SQIVND (reference sequence). CDR3 sequence reads: CASSMDGNQPQHF. CDR3 sequence (DNA): TGTGCCAGTAGTATGGATGGCAATCAGCCCCAGCATTTT.

V and J are TRBV6-6 and TRBJ2-2; TRBD2 might be the D (7 bases). The V end lost 2 bases, the J end lost 2 bases, and 15 bases lay between the germline ends. This CDR3 comprises 17 residues. CDR1 is MNHNY and CDR2 is SVGAGI in the germline V gene (reference sequence). CDR3 in amino acids: CASSYPLRGGNTGELFF. The CDR3 region has the DNA TGTGCCAGCAGTTACCCCCTTAGGGGGGGCAACACCGGGGAGCTGTTTTTT.

V gene TRBV19 combines with J gene TRBJ1-1, with a possible D match to TRBD1 (5 bases). Per germline, CDR1 LNHDA and CDR2 SQIVND (reference sequence). Trimming left V 5 bases short and J 7 bases short, with 11 bases between. This CDR3 comprises 12 residues. The chain's CDR3 is CASSGALFEAFF. CDR3 DNA: TGTGCCAGTAGTGGGGCATTATTTGAAGCTTTCTTT.

The V and J genes are TRBV20-1 and TRBJ2-7; tentative D call: TRBD1 (7 bases). From germline, CDR1 is DFQATT and CDR2 SNEGSKA (reference sequence). The CDR3 totals 16 residues. Trimming took off 0 bases at V and 4 bases at J, with 19 bases between the two ends. CDR3: CSARDQEGAVGYEQYV. The CDR3 nucleotides are TGCAGTGCTAGAGATCAGGAGGGGGCGGTCGGTTACGAGCAGTACGTC.

This clonotype was seen a handful of times. The rearrangement uses TRBV6-4 and TRBJ2-1, with D unclear. V gave up 0 bases and J gave up 8 bases, with 14 bases separating them. The CDR3 is 15 residues long. Germline V gene sequence: CDR1 MRHNA, CDR2 SNTAGT. As DNA, the CDR3 is TGTGCCAGCAGTGACTCGATGGCTGGGTATGATGAGCAGTTCTTC. This gives the protein CASSDSMAGYDEQFF.

This clonotype appeared a few times. CDR3 protein: CAISESHNTEAFF. The CDR3 coding sequence is TGTGCCATCAGTGAGTCTCATAACACTGAAGCTTTCTTT. V gene TRBV10-3 combines with J gene TRBJ1-1; unclear D gene. Deletions cut 0 bases from V and 2 bases from J, with 4 bases between. CDR3 size: 13 residues. Per the germline V gene, CDR1 is ENHRY and CDR2 is SYGVKD.

This clonotype was observed at least ten times. This chain uses TRBV7-8 with TRBJ2-2, with TRBD2 identical over 8 bases. The V gene end was trimmed by 5 bases and the J gene end by 4 bases; junction bases not matched to a gene: 9. This CDR3 region has 16 residues. The germline V gene has CDR1 SGHVS and CDR2 FQNEAQ. The CDR3 spells CASSRSGAGGTGELFF. The CDR3 DNA sequence: TGTGCCAGCAGCCGGAGCGGGGCGGGGGGCACCGGGGAGCTGTTTTTT.

This clonotype has a handful of counts. DNA for the CDR3: TGTGCCAGCAGCCGGTATGCTGGTGAGCAGTTCTTC. Its protein product is CASSRYAGEQFF. This sequence joins TRBV7-6 and TRBJ2-1; D is ambiguous. V lost 5 bases, J lost 9 bases, and 11 bases lay in between. CDR1 SGHVS and CDR2 FNYEAQ come from the germline V gene. This CDR3 is 12 amino acids long.